This is a list of T cell receptor beta chains from one sample in a study of control samples from healthy donors and cancer patients. Clones were read by immunoSEQ multiplex PCR, and TCRdb kept only the in-frame ones, dropping some. In the table there are more than 50,000 clones, 90% of which are singletons. Sequences were obtained from PBMCs. Source of these receptors: a woman in her forties or fifties with colorectal cancer. Each CDR3 is given with its conserved first and last residue. D genes are given only for firm matches. The size entry is marked missing in some rows and otherwise reads once, few, many or a size class.

V gene: TRBV7-7
clone size: -
D gene: TRBD1
J gene: TRBJ2-5
CDR3 protein: CASSLGQAKEETQYF
CDR3 DNA: TGTGCTAGCAGCTTAGGACAGGCCAAGGAGGAGACCCAGTACTTC

V gene: TRBV28
clone size: -
D gene: -
J gene: TRBJ2-1
CDR3 protein: CASSLSSGSEQFF
CDR3 DNA: TGTGCCAGCAGTTTAAGTTCAGGGTCCGAGCAGTTCTTC

V gene: TRBV9
clone size: -
D gene: -
J gene: TRBJ2-3
CDR3 protein: CASSVEGTDTQYF
CDR3 DNA: TGTGCCAGCAGCGTAGAAGGGACAGATACGCAGTATTTT

V gene: TRBV7-8
clone size: -
D gene: -
J gene: TRBJ2-5
CDR3 protein: CASSTRETQYF
CDR3 DNA: TGTGCCAGCAGCACCCGAGAGACCCAGTACTTC

V gene: TRBV15
clone size: -
D gene: TRBD1
J gene: TRBJ2-3
CDR3 protein: CATSRGGDRGRNTQYF
CDR3 DNA: TGTGCCACCAGCAGAGGAGGGGACAGGGGAAGAAATACGCAGTATTTT

V gene: TRBV5-5
clone size: -
D gene: TRBD2
J gene: TRBJ2-5
CDR3 protein: CARRWAAGGAVGETQYF
CDR3 DNA: TGCGCCCGCCGCTGGGCCGCGGGGGGGGCGGTCGGAGAGACCCAGTACTTC

V gene: TRBV29-1
clone size: -
D gene: -
J gene: TRBJ1-2
CDR3 protein: CSDDGGNGYTF
CDR3 DNA: TGCAGCGATGATGGAGGCAATGGCTACACCTTC

V gene: TRBV21-1
clone size: -
D gene: -
J gene: TRBJ2-7
CDR3 protein: CASTWGRSYEQYF
CDR3 DNA: TGTGCCAGCACTTGGGGAAGATCCTACGAGCAGTACTTC

V gene: TRBV28
clone size: -
D gene: TRBD2
J gene: TRBJ2-7
CDR3 protein: CASSPTAGGMNEQYF
CDR3 DNA: TGTGCCAGCAGTCCGACAGCGGGAGGCATGAACGAGCAGTACTTC

V gene: TRBV11-2
clone size: -
D gene: TRBD1
J gene: TRBJ1-2
CDR3 protein: CASSFGPGGDGYTF
CDR3 DNA: TGTGCCAGCAGCTTTGGACCAGGGGGGGACGGCTACACCTTC

V gene: TRBV4-1
clone size: -
D gene: -
J gene: TRBJ2-2
CDR3 protein: CASSPSGRGNTGELFF
CDR3 DNA: TGCGCCAGCAGCCCGAGCGGTCGTGGGAACACCGGGGAGCTGTTTTTT

V gene: TRBV2
clone size: -
D gene: -
J gene: TRBJ2-2
CDR3 protein: CASSQFRDTGELFF
CDR3 DNA: TGTGCCAGCAGTCAGTTTCGGGACACCGGGGAGCTGTTTTTT

V gene: TRBV30
clone size: once
D gene: -
J gene: TRBJ1-6
CDR3 protein: CACHLTGSYNSPLHF
CDR3 DNA: TGTGCCTGCCACCTGACGGGCTCCTATAATTCACCCCTCCACTTT

V gene: TRBV21-1
clone size: -
D gene: -
J gene: TRBJ1-2
CDR3 protein: CASNAPVTDYGYTF
CDR3 DNA: TGTGCCAGCAACGCACCGGTTACGGACTATGGCTACACCTTC

V gene: TRBV5-1
clone size: -
D gene: -
J gene: TRBJ2-2
CDR3 protein: CASSLDGRGNAGELFF
CDR3 DNA: TGCGCCAGCAGCTTGGACGGGAGAGGAAACGCCGGGGAGCTGTTTTTT

V gene: TRBV5-8
clone size: once
D gene: -
J gene: TRBJ2-1
CDR3 protein: CASSLSGLSYNEQFF
CDR3 DNA: TGTGCCAGCAGCTTGTCTGGACTTTCGTACAATGAGCAGTTCTTC

V gene: TRBV9
clone size: once
D gene: -
J gene: TRBJ2-3
CDR3 protein: CASSPAWVDTQYF
CDR3 DNA: TGTGCCAGCAGCCCCGCGTGGGTAGATACGCAGTATTTT

V gene: TRBV11-1
clone size: -
D gene: -
J gene: TRBJ2-7
CDR3 protein: CASSPSGLYYEQYF
CDR3 DNA: TGTGCCAGCAGCCCCTCAGGGCTCTATTACGAGCAGTACTTC

V gene: TRBV19
clone size: once
D gene: TRBD1
J gene: TRBJ1-4
CDR3 protein: CASSKPGQSNEKLFF
CDR3 DNA: TGTGCCAGTTCCAAGCCGGGACAGTCTAATGAAAAACTGTTTTTT

V gene: TRBV29-1
clone size: once
D gene: TRBD2
J gene: TRBJ2-2
CDR3 protein: CSVTGLAGDNTGELFF
CDR3 DNA: TGCAGCGTAACGGGACTAGCGGGAGATAACACCGGGGAGCTGTTTTTT

V gene: TRBV6-6
clone size: -
D gene: -
J gene: TRBJ2-5
CDR3 protein: CASSLGGQETQYF
CDR3 DNA: TGTGCCAGCAGTTTGGGTGGCCAAGAGACCCAGTACTTC

V gene: TRBV2
clone size: -
D gene: TRBD1
J gene: TRBJ2-1
CDR3 protein: CASSRDRDWRFF
CDR3 DNA: TGTGCCAGCAGTAGGGACAGGGATTGGCGGTTCTTC

V gene: TRBV28
clone size: -
D gene: TRBD1
J gene: TRBJ1-2
CDR3 protein: CASRAQGGDYGYTF
CDR3 DNA: TGTGCCAGCAGGGCACAGGGGGGGGACTATGGCTACACCTTC

V gene: TRBV5-4
clone size: -
D gene: -
J gene: TRBJ1-5
CDR3 protein: CASSFTPGTGQQPQHF
CDR3 DNA: TGTGCCAGCAGCTTCACTCCCGGGACCGGGCAACAGCCCCAGCATTTT

V gene: TRBV5-5
clone size: once
D gene: TRBD2
J gene: TRBJ2-3
CDR3 protein: CASSLLAGGLADTQYF
CDR3 DNA: TGTGCCAGCAGCCTCCTAGCGGGGGGGCTGGCAGATACGCAGTATTTT

V gene: TRBV2
clone size: -
D gene: TRBD1
J gene: TRBJ2-7
CDR3 protein: CASSGTGDYEQYF
CDR3 DNA: TGTGCCAGCAGTGGGACAGGAGACTACGAGCAGTACTTC

V gene: TRBV6-5
clone size: once
D gene: -
J gene: TRBJ2-7
CDR3 protein: CASSYSTGGYEQYF
CDR3 DNA: TGTGCCAGCAGTTACTCGACCGGGGGCTACGAGCAGTACTTC

V gene: TRBV19
clone size: -
D gene: -
J gene: TRBJ1-3
CDR3 protein: CASAISAGTSGDTIYF
CDR3 DNA: TGTGCCAGTGCTATATCGGCAGGGACGAGCGGAGACACCATATATTTT

V gene: TRBV30
clone size: -
D gene: TRBD2
J gene: TRBJ2-1
CDR3 protein: CAWSGGSMDNEQFF
CDR3 DNA: TGTGCCTGGAGCGGGGGGTCTATGGACAATGAGCAGTTCTTC